Below are 30 T cell receptor beta chains sequenced from a single sample in a study of control samples from healthy donors and cancer patients. TCRdb keeps only in-frame clones here, not all; method: immunoSEQ multiplex PCR. The sample gives 40,000 to 55,000 clones, around 93% of which show up once; 20% to 25% is in the top ten. The sample was PBMCs. These receptor sequences come from a woman between 35 and 50 years old with head and neck cancer.

V is TRBV29-1 and J is TRBJ1-1; 9 nucleotides match TRBD1. Unmatched junction bases numbered 8, after V lost 1 base and J lost 5 bases. The germline gives CDR1 SQVTM, CDR2 ANQGSEA. This CDR3 comprises 15 residues. CDR3 nucleotide sequence: TGCAGCGTTGAAGCCATACAGGGGGCAAGGACTGAAGCTTTCTTT. Protein: CSVEAIQGARTEAFF.

The CDR3 DNA follows: TGTGCCAGCAGCCCGGCGGGGATGCAAGCTGAAGCTTTCTTT. The encoded protein is CASSPAGMQAEAFF. The chain carries TRBV3-1 (or the pseudogene TRBV3-2) and TRBJ1-1; no clear D gene. The V gene's germline CDR1 is LGHDT and CDR2 YNNKEL (reference sequence). This CDR3 spans 14 amino acids. The V gene lost 4 bases and the J gene lost 6 bases, with 15 bases spanning the gap.

V gene TRBV5-1 combines with J gene TRBJ1-1, with D perhaps TRBD1 (6 bases). The CDR3 has 16 amino acids. The V and J ends lost 4 bases and 0 bases respectively, with 16 bases between them. From germline, CDR1 is SGHRS and CDR2 YFSETQ. DNA for the CDR3: TGCGCCAGCAGCCTGGGGACACATCCTATGAACACTGAAGCTTTCTTT. Amino acids: CASSLGTHPMNTEAFF.

V and J are TRBV7-9 and TRBJ1-1; weak D call: TRBD1 (6 bases). Germline lookup yields CDR1 SEHNR and CDR2 FQNEAQ (reference sequence). CDR3 length: 17 amino acids. Deletions cut 5 bases from V and 4 bases from J, with 23 bases between. The CDR3 loop reads CASSVTGPGVLGTEAFF. CDR3 sequence (DNA): TGTGCCAGCAGCGTGACAGGCCCTGGGGTACTTGGCACTGAAGCTTTCTTT.

This clone appeared a single time. The gene calls are TRBV19 and TRBJ2-3; the match to TRBD2 covers 7 bases. V trimming: 1 base; J trimming: 0 bases; junction bases outside the gene matches: 10. The CDR3 loop spans 18 amino acids. Looked up from germline, CDR1 is LNHDA and CDR2 is SQIVND (reference sequence). The CDR3 region is CASSIGWTSMISTDTQYF. For the CDR3, the DNA is TGTGCCAGTAGTATAGGGTGGACTAGTATGATCAGCACAGATACGCAGTATTTT.

The gene calls are TRBV4-1 and TRBJ2-2; D perhaps matches TRBD2 (5 bases). This CDR3 has 13 residues. Trimming left V 8 bases short and J 1 base short, with 8 bases between. The V gene's germline CDR1 is MGHRA and CDR2 YSYEKL. The CDR3: CASQRRNTGELFF. Here the CDR3 DNA reads TGCGCCAGCCAGCGGAGGAACACCGGGGAGCTGTTTTTT.

This chain connects TRBV18 to TRBJ2-7, with 8 bases fitting TRBD2. This CDR3 comprises 16 residues. The germline gives CDR1 KGHSH, CDR2 LQKENI. The trim removed 2 bases at V and 3 bases at J, leaving 9 bases unmatched. DNA for the CDR3: TGTGCCAGCTCACCAAGGGCTAGCGGGCGCTACTACGAGCAGTACTTC. Protein: CASSPRASGRYYEQYF.

The chain uses TRBV5-1 and TRBJ1-1; possible D gene TRBD1, 6 bases. Deletions cut 2 bases from V and 6 bases from J, with 11 bases between. Germline loops: CDR1 SGHRS, CDR2 YFSETQ. The CDR3 covers 13 residues. CDR3 protein: CASSLTGRSEAFF. The DNA of the CDR3 is TGCGCCAGCAGCTTAACAGGGCGATCTGAAGCTTTCTTT.

This rearrangement joins TRBV2 to TRBJ1-1; D unclear. Germline CDR1 is SNHLY and CDR2 is FYNNEI. The CDR3 is 13 residues long. Trimming took off 3 bases at V and 5 bases at J, with 10 bases between the two ends. DNA of the CDR3: TGTGCCAGCAGTGACGGGCCGGGTACTGAAGCTTTCTTT. Its translation: CASSDGPGTEAFF.

The chain joins TRBV7-9 to TRBJ1-4, with 9 nucleotides matching TRBD1. V lost 0 bases and J lost 5; bases outside the gene matches: 7. The CDR3 consists of 17 residues. The germline CDR1 and CDR2 sequences are SEHNR and FQNEAQ (reference sequence). Here the CDR3 DNA reads TGTGCCAGCAGCTTAGCCCCTCCGGGACAGGGAAATGAAAAACTGTTTTTT. Translation gives CASSLAPPGQGNEKLFF.

The rearrangement uses TRBV7-8 and TRBJ1-5, with 8 bases that match TRBD1. After removal of 0 bases from V and 1 base from J, the junction contained 5 bases not matched to a gene. This CDR3 spans 17 amino acids. Germline V gives CDR1 SGHVS, CDR2 FQNEAQ. The DNA of the CDR3 is TGTGCCAGCAGCTTAGCCCGACAGGGGAGAAGCAATCAGCCCCAGCATTTT. Amino acid sequence: CASSLARQGRSNQPQHF.

The V and J genes are TRBV19 and TRBJ2-1; 7 bases map to TRBD1. V lost 3 bases to trimming and J lost 3 bases; unmatched junction nucleotides: 5. The CDR3 loop spans 15 amino acids. Per the germline V gene, CDR1 is LNHDA and CDR2 is SQIVND (reference sequence). CDR3 in DNA: TGTGCCAGTAGTATCAAGGGACAGCACTACAATGAGCAGTTCTTC. Protein product: CASSIKGQHYNEQFF.

This clone occurred once. V gene TRBV18 combines with J gene TRBJ1-1; D is ambiguous. V dropped 3 bases and J dropped 1 base, with 9 bases sitting between them. This CDR3 spans 14 amino acids. Per the germline V gene, CDR1 is KGHSH and CDR2 is LQKENI. The CDR3 loop is CASSPSHRNTEAFF. In DNA form, the CDR3 reads TGTGCCAGCTCACCGAGTCACAGGAACACTGAAGCTTTCTTT.

The chain combines TRBV5-1 with TRBJ2-5; 8 bases line up with TRBD1. CDR3 length equals 15 residues. The germline V gene encodes CDR1 SGHRS and CDR2 YFSETQ. The V gene end was trimmed by 5 bases and the J gene end by 5 bases; junction bases not matched to a gene: 11. The CDR3 nucleotides are TGCGCCAGCAGGCCACAGACAGGGGTGTTGGAGACCCAGTACTTC. It encodes CASRPQTGVLETQYF.

The chain combines TRBV6-5 with TRBJ2-2, with D uncertain. V was trimmed by 4 bases and J by 3 bases, leaving 3 bases between them. The length of the CDR3 is 12 residues. Looked up from germline, CDR1 is MNHEY and CDR2 is SVGAGI. CDR3 nucleotide sequence: TGTGCCAGCAGTTCAGACACCGGGGAGCTGTTTTTT. Translating gives CASSSDTGELFF.

This rearrangement joins TRBV25-1 to TRBJ1-1, with 9 bases that match TRBD1. After removal of 4 bases from V and 1 base from J, the junction contained 7 bases not matched to a gene. The CDR3 loop spans 16 amino acids. CDR1 is MGHDK and CDR2 is SYGVNS in the germline V gene. CDR3 nucleotide sequence: TGTGCCAGCAGTGCGCTACGGGACAGGGAGAACACTGAAGCTTTCTTT. This translates into CASSALRDRENTEAFF.

V gene TRBV6-5 combines with J gene TRBJ2-3; 8 positions match TRBD2. In germline, CDR1 is MNHEY, CDR2 SVGAGI. Losses at the gene ends were 6 bases for V and 9 bases for J; bases not matched to a gene: 11. CDR3 length: 14 residues. CDR3 loop: CASSSGLAGETQYF. CDR3 in DNA: TGTGCCAGCAGCTCCGGACTAGCAGGCGAGACGCAGTATTTT.

The chain uses TRBV9 and TRBJ2-1, with 9 bases fitting TRBD2. The CDR3 loop spans 13 amino acids. Germline lookup yields CDR1 SGDLS and CDR2 YYNGEE. The ends lost 3 bases at V and 7 bases at J; junction bases unmatched: 2. CDR3 region: CASSEAGGNEQFF. In DNA, the CDR3 is TGTGCCAGCAGCGAAGCGGGGGGAAATGAGCAGTTCTTC. The full variable domain, in which reference TRBV9 and TRBJ2-1 provide the parts outside the CDR3, is DSGVTQTPKHLITATGQRVTLRCSPRSGDLSVYWYQQSLDQGLQFLIQYYNGEERAKGNILERFSAQQFPDLHSELNLSSLELGDSALYFCASSEAGGNEQFFGPGTRLTVL.

The gene calls are TRBV5-1 and TRBJ2-5; 13 bases match TRBD2. The V gene end was trimmed by 4 bases and the J gene end by 6 bases; junction bases not matched to a gene: 15. The CDR3 runs to 18 residues. Germline V gene lookup returns CDR1 SGHRS and CDR2 YFSETQ. CDR3 residues: CASSRSPRTSGGGKTQYF. In DNA form, the CDR3 reads TGCGCCAGCAGCCGATCTCCCCGGACTAGCGGGGGAGGAAAGACCCAGTACTTC.

The chain joins TRBV5-6 to TRBJ2-6; no clear D gene. Trimming took 2 bases from V and 1 from J, leaving 4 bases between them. CDR3 length: 14 amino acids. In germline, CDR1 is SGHDT, CDR2 YYEEEE. CDR3 protein: CASSFESGANVLTF. The CDR3 nucleotides read TGTGCCAGCAGCTTTGAGTCTGGGGCCAACGTCCTGACTTTC.

This clone has a single count. J is TRBJ1-4 and V is TRBV11-2; D gene unclear. Germline V CDR1 and CDR2: SGHAT, FQNNGV. With 5 bases removed from V and 0 bases from J, the gap between germline ends came to 13 bases. CDR3 length equals 16 residues. This CDR3 is CASSPQAPATNEKLFF. CDR3 sequence (DNA): TGTGCCAGCAGCCCTCAGGCCCCTGCAACTAATGAAAAACTGTTTTTT.

The genes are TRBV2 and TRBJ2-3; D is undetermined. The CDR3 spans 15 residues. CDR1 is SNHLY, CDR2 FYNNEI, per germline. With 4 bases removed from V and 2 bases from J, the gap between germline ends came to 13 bases. CDR3: CASSAVRANTDTQYF. CDR3 DNA sequence: TGTGCCAGCAGTGCTGTCCGGGCCAACACAGATACGCAGTATTTT.

This clone has only one observation. The rearrangement uses TRBV5-5 and TRBJ2-5; no firm D call. V was trimmed by 0 bases and J by 2 bases, leaving 5 bases between them. Germline CDR1 and CDR2: SGHKS and YYEKEE (reference sequence). This CDR3 spans 13 amino acids. Here the CDR3 DNA reads TGTGCCAGCAGCTTGGGGTGGCAAGAGACCCAGTACTTC. Translating it yields CASSLGWQETQYF. Filled out from reference TRBV5-5 and TRBJ2-5, the complete variable domain reads DAGVTQSPTHLIKTRGQQVTLRCSPISGHKSVSWYQQVLGQGPQFIFQYYEKEERGRGNFPDRFSARQFPNYSSELNVNALLLGDSALYLCASSLGWQETQYFGPGTRLLVL.

This chain uses TRBV7-2 with TRBJ1-4; possible D gene TRBD1, 5 bases. V lost 1 base and J 4 bases, leaving 10 bases between the germline ends. CDR1 and CDR2 from the germline V gene are SGHTA and FQGNSA. The CDR3 contains 15 residues. CDR3 amino acids: CASSLGGANNEKLFF. The CDR3 DNA is TGTGCCAGCAGCTTAGGGGGCGCCAATAATGAAAAACTGTTTTTT.

The rearrangement joins TRBV4-1 to TRBJ2-5; 8 positions match TRBD2. Per germline, CDR1 MGHRA and CDR2 YSYEKL. Trimming at V came to 0 bases and at J to 0 bases, leaving 3 bases not matched to a gene. The CDR3 is 16 residues long. The CDR3 region is CASSQDPGGYQETQYF. The CDR3 nucleotides read TGCGCCAGCAGCCAAGATCCGGGGGGGTACCAAGAGACCCAGTACTTC.

The chain has TRBV6-5 and TRBJ1-1, with 8 bases aligning to TRBD1. The junction had 11 bases not matched to a gene; V was cut back by 6 bases and J by 8 bases. CDR1 and CDR2 from the germline V gene are MNHEY and SVGAGI. The CDR3 sequence is 14 residues long. DNA of the CDR3: TGTGCCAGCAGCCCAGGGGGCTCCACCAAGGAAGCTTTCTTT. It yields the protein CASSPGGSTKEAFF.

This chain joins TRBV3-1 (or the pseudogene TRBV3-2) and TRBJ1-1, with D possibly being TRBD1 (5 bases). Germline V gene data show CDR1 as LGHDT and CDR2 as YNNKEL (reference sequence). CDR3 length: 12 amino acids. The V end was cut by 1 base, the J end by 8 bases, with 8 bases between. The CDR3 DNA reads as TGTGCCAGCAGCCAAGCGGGGGACGAAGCTTTCTTT. It specifies CASSQAGDEAFF.

This chain connects TRBV4-1 to TRBJ1-4; weak D call: TRBD1 (5 bases). The V end lost 0 bases, the J end lost 8 bases, and 13 bases lay between the germline ends. The germline V gene encodes CDR1 MGHRA and CDR2 YSYEKL. The CDR3 totals 15 residues. Here the CDR3 DNA reads TGCGCCAGCAGCCAAGATCCGGCAGGGACCGAAAAACTGTTTTTT. Its protein product is CASSQDPAGTEKLFF.

This chain uses TRBV4-1 with TRBJ1-2; possibly TRBD1 for D (5 bases). The CDR3 consists of 12 residues. V was pared by 3 bases and J by 5 bases, with 7 bases between. Looked up from germline, CDR1 is MGHRA and CDR2 is YSYEKL. For the CDR3, the DNA is TGCGCCAGCAGCCATCCAGGGTATGGCTACACCTTC. This encodes CASSHPGYGYTF.

The sample holds a few counts of this clone. The CDR3 sequence: CASSFGQGPQHF. CDR3 DNA: TGTGCCAGTAGTTTCGGTCAGGGGCCCCAGCATTTT. J is TRBJ1-5 and V is TRBV19; D is possibly TRBD1 (5 bases). The CDR3 has 12 residues. CDR1 is LNHDA and CDR2 is SQIVND in the germline V gene (reference sequence). The germline V and J ends were trimmed by 5 bases and 9 bases, with 11 bases remaining between them.